This T cell receptor beta chain was obtained from a study of cytomegalovirus exposure and HLA in healthy donors. General study results and limits: Using a false discovery rate of 0.05, a later analysis showed that 16,000 or so TCR beta sequences were associated with HLA alleles. In a later analysis, donors in an Asian-associated ancestry cluster reportedly had fewer N-insertions in productive TCRs than the cohort mean. Previous analysis showed most TCR beta V segments were productive about 90% or about 30% of the time.

Amplification used 60 Vbeta primers and 13 Jbeta primers. Assay: immunoSEQ multiplex PCR; the TCRdb copy retains only in-frame clones and omits some. The data include about 130,000 clones; the top ten clones carry roughly 2.5%. Trimming removed 0 bases at V and 11 bases at J, with 12 bases between. Per the germline V gene, CDR1 is SGHDT and CDR2 is YYEEEE. The CDR3 covers 12 residues. About this clone: The antigen remains undetermined.

Donors had nominal health at sampling but likely had unrecorded immune exposures. Source material: PBMCs. The receptor was isolated from a man younger than 40 in good health and CMV-seronegative. The chain combines TRBV5-6 with TRBJ2-7, with D unclear. The CDR3 bases are TGTGCCAGCAGCTTGGGGGCAAAGATGGAGTACTTC. Translated, it gives CASSLGAKMEYF.